The source of this T cell receptor (beta chain) is a study of monozygotic twins with inflammatory bowel disease. The study's findings and limits: Twin pairs that were concordant did not differ from discordant pairs in repertoire similarity, possibly from limited power. The authors found no support for a single strong IBD-associated signal or clonotype. Compared with healthy co-twins, IBD patients showed reduced TCRbeta repertoire diversity by inverse Simpson.

In the case of this clonotype: Its antigen is not known.

Germline V gene data show CDR1 as ENHRY and CDR2 as SYGVKD. CDR3 length: 12 residues. Each CDR3 protein gets one entry in TCRdb, which reprocessed the 5' RACE reads and gives no DNA. Here the sample table reports roughly 120,000 distinct CDR3 sequences. The chain carries TRBV10-3 and TRBJ2-1. The sample taken for sequencing was blood. The TCR comes from a human donor with ulcerative colitis or Crohn's disease, or a healthy co-twin of an affected twin (not recorded which). This chain's CDR3 is CAISEGSNEQFF.